This T cell receptor (beta chain) was identified during a study of blood T cell repertoires in COVID-19. As for the study in general: Sources were T cells, B-cell-depleted T cells, or PBMCs; the material itself was cDNA or gDNA.

Per germline, CDR1 LNHDA and CDR2 SQIVND (reference sequence). V dropped 3 bases and J dropped 1; count of bases not matched to a gene: 2. This CDR3 region has 15 residues. Only in-frame clones appear in the TCRdb table, and some are missing; sequencing was by immunoSEQ multiplex PCR. The sample includes 130,000 to 150,000 clones, around 80% seen only once; the top ten take 3% to 4.5%. This chain uses TRBV19 with TRBJ2-1, with 8 bases aligning to TRBD2. Sequenced sample: peripheral blood. This sequence was found in a man between 70 and 80 years old who had recovered from COVID-19. CDR3 DNA: TGTGCCAGTAGTATTCCGGGAGGGTCCTACAATGAGCAGTTCTTC. Its protein is CASSIPGGSYNEQFF.